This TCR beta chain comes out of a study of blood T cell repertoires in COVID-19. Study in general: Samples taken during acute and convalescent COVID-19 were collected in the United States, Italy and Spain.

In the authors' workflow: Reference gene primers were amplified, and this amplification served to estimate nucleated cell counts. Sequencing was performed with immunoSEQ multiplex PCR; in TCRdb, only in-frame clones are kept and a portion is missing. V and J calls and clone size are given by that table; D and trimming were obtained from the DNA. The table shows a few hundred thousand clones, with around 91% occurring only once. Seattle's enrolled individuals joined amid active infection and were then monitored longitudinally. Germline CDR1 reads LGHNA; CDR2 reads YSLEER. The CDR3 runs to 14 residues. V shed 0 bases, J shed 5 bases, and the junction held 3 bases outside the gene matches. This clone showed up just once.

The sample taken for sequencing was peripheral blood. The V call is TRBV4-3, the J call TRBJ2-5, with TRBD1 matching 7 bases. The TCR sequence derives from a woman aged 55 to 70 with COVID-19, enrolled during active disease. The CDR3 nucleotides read TGCGCCAGCAGCCAAGACAGGGGGTTTGAGACCCAGTACTTC. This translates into CASSQDRGFETQYF.